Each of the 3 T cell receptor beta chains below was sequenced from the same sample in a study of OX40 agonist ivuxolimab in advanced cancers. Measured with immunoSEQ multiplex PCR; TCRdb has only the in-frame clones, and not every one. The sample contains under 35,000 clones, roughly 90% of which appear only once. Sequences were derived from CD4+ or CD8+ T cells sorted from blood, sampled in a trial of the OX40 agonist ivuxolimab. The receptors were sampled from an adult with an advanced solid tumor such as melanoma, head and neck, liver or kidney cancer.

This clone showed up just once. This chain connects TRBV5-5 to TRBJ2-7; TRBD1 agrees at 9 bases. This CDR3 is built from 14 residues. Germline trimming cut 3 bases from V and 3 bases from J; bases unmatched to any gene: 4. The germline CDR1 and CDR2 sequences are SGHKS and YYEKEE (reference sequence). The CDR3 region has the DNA TGTGCCAGCAGCTCAACAGGGGGCAACTACGAGCAGTACTTC. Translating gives CASSSTGGNYEQYF.

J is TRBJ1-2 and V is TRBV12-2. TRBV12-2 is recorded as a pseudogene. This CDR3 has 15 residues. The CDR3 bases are TGTGCAAGTCGCTTAGAAAAGTGGAAAAACTATGGCTACACCTTC. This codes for CASRLEKWKNYGYTF.

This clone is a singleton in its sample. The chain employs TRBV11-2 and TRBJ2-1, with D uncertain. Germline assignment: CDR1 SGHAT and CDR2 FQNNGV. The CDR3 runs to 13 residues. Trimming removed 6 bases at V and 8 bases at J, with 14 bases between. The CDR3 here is CASRSPRWDEQFF. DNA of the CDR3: TGTGCCAGCAGATCCCCCCGCTGGGATGAGCAGTTCTTC.